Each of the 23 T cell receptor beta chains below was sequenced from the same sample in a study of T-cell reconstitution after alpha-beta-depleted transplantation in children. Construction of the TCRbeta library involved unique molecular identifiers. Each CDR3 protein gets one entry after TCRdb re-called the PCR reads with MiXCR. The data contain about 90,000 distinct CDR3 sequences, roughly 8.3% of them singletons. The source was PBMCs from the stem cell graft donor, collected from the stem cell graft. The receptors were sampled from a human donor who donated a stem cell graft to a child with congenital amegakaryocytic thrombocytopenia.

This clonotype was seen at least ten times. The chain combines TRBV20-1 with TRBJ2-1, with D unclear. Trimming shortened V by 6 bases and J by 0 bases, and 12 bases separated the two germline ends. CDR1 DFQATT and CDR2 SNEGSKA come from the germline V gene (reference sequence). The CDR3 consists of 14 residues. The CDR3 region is CSAPPRSSYNEQFF. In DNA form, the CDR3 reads TGCAGTGCCCCCCCTCGAAGCTCCTACAATGAGCAGTTCTTC.

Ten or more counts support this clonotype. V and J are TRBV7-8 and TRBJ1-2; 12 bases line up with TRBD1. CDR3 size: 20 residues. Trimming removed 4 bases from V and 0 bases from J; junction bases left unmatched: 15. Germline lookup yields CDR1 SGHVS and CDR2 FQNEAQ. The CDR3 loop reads CASSSRKAGQGAAANYGYTF. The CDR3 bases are TGTGCCAGCAGCTCCCGGAAGGCGGGACAGGGGGCGGCGGCTAACTATGGCTACACCTTC.

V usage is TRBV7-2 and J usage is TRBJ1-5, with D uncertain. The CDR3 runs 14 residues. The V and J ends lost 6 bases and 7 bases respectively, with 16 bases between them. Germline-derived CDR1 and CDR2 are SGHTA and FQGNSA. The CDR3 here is CASRRAASSQPQHF. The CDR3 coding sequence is TGTGCCAGCAGACGCGCAGCCAGTAGCCAGCCCCAGCATTTT.

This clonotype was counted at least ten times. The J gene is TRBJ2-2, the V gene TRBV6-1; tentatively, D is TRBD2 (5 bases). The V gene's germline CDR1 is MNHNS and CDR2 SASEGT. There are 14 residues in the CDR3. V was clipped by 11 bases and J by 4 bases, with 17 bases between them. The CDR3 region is CAAERDRGTGELFF. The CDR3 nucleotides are TGTGCCGCTGAACGTGACCGGGGCACCGGGGAGCTGTTTTTT.

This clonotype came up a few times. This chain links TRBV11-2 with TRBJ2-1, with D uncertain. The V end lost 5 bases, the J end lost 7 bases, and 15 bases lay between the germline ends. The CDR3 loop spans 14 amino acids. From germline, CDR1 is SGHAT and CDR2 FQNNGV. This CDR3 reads CASSPVGRRNEQFF. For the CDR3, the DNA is TGTGCCAGCAGCCCCGTTGGGCGTAGGAATGAGCAGTTCTTC.

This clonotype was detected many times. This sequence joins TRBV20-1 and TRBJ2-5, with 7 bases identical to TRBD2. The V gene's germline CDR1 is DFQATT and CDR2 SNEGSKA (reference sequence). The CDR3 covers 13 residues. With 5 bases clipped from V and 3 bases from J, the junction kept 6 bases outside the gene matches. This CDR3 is CSAHTSAEETQYF. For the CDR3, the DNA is TGCAGTGCTCATACTAGCGCCGAAGAGACCCAGTACTTC.

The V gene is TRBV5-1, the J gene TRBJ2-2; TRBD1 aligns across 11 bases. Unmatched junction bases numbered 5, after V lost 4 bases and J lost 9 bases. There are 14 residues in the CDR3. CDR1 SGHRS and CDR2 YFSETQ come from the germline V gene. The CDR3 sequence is CASSPGQGGRELFF. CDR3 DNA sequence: TGCGCCAGCAGCCCGGGACAGGGGGGAAGGGAGCTGTTTTTT.

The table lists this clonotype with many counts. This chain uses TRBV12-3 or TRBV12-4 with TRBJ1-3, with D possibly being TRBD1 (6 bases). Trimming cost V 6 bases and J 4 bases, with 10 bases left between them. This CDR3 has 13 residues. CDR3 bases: TGTGCCAGCAGCTTACAGGGAGGAAACACCATATATTTT. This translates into CASSLQGGNTIYF.

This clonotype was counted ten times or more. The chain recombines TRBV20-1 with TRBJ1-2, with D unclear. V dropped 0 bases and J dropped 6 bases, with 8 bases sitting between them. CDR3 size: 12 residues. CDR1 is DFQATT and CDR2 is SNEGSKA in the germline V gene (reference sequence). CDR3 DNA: TGCAGTGCTAGAGATTGGCGGGATGGCTACACCTTC. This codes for CSARDWRDGYTF.

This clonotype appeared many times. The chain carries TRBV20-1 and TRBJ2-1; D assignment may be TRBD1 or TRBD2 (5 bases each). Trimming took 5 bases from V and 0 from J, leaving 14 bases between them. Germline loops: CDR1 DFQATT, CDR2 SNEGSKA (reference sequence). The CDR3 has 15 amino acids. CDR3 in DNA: TGCAGTGCTCTCCCGGGGCGGACCTCCTACAATGAGCAGTTCTTC. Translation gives CSALPGRTSYNEQFF.

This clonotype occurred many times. CDR3 nucleotide sequence: TGTGCCAGCTCACCATATGGGACAGGAGCGGACAATCAGCCCCAGCATTTT. This translates into CASSPYGTGADNQPQHF. This sequence joins TRBV18 and TRBJ1-5, with 8 bases fitting TRBD1. The CDR3 sequence is 17 residues long. Germline CDR1 and CDR2: KGHSH and LQKENI. V lost 2 bases, J lost 3 bases, and 9 bases stayed unmatched.

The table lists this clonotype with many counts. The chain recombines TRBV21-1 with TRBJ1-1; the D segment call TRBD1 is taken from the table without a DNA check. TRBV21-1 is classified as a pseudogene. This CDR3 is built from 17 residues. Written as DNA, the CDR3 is TGTGCCAGCAGCAAATCGGACAGGGGGACTAGGGACACTGAAGCTTTCTTT. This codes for CASSKSDRGTRDTEAFF.

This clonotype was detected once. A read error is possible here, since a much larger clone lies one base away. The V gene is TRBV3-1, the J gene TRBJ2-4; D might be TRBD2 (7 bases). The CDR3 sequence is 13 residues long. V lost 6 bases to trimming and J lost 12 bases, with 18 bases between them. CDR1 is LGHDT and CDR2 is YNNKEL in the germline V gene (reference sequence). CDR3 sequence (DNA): TGTGCCAGCAGTCCCCGGGGGGAGGACAGTCAGTACTTC. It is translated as CASSPRGEDSQYF. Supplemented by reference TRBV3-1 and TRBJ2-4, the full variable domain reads DTAVSQTPKYLVTQMGNDKSIKCEQNLGHDTMYWYKQDSKKFLKIMFSYNNKELIINETVPNRFSPKSPDKAHLNLHINSLELGDSAVYFCASSPRGEDSQYFGAGTRLSVL.

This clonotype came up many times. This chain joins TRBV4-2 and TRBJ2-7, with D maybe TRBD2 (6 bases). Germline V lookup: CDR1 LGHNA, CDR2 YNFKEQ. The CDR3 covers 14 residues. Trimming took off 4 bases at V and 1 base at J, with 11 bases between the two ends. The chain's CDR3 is CASSPGGGSYEQYF. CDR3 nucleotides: TGTGCCAGCAGCCCCGGGGGAGGATCCTACGAGCAGTACTTC.

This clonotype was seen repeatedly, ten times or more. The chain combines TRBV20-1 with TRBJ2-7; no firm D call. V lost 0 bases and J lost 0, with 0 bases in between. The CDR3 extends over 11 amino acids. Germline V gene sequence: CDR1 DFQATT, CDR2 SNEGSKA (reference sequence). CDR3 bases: TGCAGTGCTAGAGACTCCTACGAGCAGTACTTC. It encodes CSARDSYEQYF.

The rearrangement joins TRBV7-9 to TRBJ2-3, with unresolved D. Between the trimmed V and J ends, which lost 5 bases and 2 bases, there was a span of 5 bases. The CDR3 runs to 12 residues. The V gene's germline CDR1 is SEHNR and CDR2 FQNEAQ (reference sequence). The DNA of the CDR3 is TGTGCCAGCAGCCAAATCACAGATACGCAGTATTTT. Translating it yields CASSQITDTQYF.

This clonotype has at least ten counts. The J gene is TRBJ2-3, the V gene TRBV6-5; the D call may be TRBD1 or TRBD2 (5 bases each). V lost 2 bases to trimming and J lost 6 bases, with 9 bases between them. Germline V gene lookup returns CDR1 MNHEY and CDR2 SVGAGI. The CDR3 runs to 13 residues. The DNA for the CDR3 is TGTGCCAGCAGTTACGGGGGAGAGGATACGCAGTATTTT. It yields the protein CASSYGGEDTQYF.

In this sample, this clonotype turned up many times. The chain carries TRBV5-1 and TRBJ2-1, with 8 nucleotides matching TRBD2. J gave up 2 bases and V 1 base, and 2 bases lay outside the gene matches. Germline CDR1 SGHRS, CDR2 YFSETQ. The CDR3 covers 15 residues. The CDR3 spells CASSLSGLAYNEQFF. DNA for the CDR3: TGCGCCAGCAGCTTGTCGGGACTAGCCTACAATGAGCAGTTCTTC.

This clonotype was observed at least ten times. In DNA, the CDR3 is TGCAGTGCTCGAAACATAGCGGGAGTACTCGAAAAGGGGAACATTCAGTACTTC. It translates to CSARNIAGVLEKGNIQYF. The rearrangement links TRBV20-1 to TRBJ2-4, with 9 bases matching TRBD2. V shed 5 bases and J 7 bases; nucleotides not matched to a gene: 21. Germline V gene data show CDR1 as DFQATT and CDR2 as SNEGSKA (reference sequence). The CDR3 length is 18 residues.

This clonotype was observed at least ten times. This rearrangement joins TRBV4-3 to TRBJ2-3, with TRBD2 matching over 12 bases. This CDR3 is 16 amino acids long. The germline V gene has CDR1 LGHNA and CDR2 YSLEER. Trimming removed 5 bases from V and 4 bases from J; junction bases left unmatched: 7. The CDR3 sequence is CASSGELAGGPDTQYF. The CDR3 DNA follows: TGCGCCAGCAGCGGGGAACTAGCGGGAGGCCCAGATACGCAGTATTTT.

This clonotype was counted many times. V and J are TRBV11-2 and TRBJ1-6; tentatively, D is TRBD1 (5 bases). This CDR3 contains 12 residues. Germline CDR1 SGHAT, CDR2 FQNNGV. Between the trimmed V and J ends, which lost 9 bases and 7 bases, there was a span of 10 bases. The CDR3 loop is CARGRWNSPLHF. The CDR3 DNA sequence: TGTGCCAGGGGACGGTGGAATTCACCCCTCCACTTT.

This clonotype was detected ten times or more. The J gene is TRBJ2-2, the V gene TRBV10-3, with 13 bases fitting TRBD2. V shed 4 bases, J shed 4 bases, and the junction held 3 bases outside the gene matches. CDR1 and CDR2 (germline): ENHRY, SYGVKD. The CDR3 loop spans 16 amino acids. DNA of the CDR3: TGTGCCATCAGTGGACTAGCGGGGGGACCCACCGGGGAGCTGTTTTTT. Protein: CAISGLAGGPTGELFF.

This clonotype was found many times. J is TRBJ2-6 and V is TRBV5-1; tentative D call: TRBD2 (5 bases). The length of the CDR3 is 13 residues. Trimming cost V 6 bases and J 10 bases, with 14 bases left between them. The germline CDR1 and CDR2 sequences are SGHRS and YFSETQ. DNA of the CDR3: TGCGCCAGCACCTCACGGGGAGAAAACGTCCTGACTTTC. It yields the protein CASTSRGENVLTF.